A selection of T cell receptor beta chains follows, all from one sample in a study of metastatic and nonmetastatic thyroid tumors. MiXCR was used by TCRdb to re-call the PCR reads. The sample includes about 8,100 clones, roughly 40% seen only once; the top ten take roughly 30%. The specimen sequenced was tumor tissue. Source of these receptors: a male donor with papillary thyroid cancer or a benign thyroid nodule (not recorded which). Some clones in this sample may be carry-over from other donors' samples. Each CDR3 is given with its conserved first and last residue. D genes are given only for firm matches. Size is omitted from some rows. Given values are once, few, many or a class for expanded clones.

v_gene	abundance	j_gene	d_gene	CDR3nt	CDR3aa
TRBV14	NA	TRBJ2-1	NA	TGTGCCAGCAGCCAAGATAGCGGCTGGAGCTCCTACAATGAGCAGTTCTTC	CASSQDSGWSSYNEQFF
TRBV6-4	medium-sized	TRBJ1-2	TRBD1	TGTGCCAGCAGTGACTCGAGAGACAGGGGGTTCTATGGCTACACCTTC	CASSDSRDRGFYGYTF
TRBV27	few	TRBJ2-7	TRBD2	TGTGCCCGCAGTTTAGGCGCTAGCGGAGCCGTTGCCTACGAGCAGTACTTC	CARSLGASGAVAYEQYF
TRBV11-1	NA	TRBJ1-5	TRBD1	TGTGCCAGCAGCTTAGGTCCTGGACAGGGCCCCAATCAGCCCCAGCATTTT	CASSLGPGQGPNQPQHF
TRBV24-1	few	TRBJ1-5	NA	TGTGCCACCAGTGATTGGGGGTCGGGACAGCCCCAGCATTTT	CATSDWGSGQPQHF
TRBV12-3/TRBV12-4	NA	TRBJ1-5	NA	TGTGCCAGCAGTCTCCGGGACGGGTATCAGCCCCAGCATTTT	CASSLRDGYQPQHF
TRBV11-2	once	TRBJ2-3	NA	TGTGCCAGCAGCTTGATGTCAGATACGCGGTATTTT	CASSLMSDTRYF
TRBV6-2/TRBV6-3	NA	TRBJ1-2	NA	TGTGCCAGCAGTTCAGGGGCGCCCTATGGCTACACCTTC	CASSSGAPYGYTF
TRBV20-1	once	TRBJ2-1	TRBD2	TGCAGTGCTAGAGATTATATGTCTAGCGGGAGCCCCTCAGATGAGCAGTTCTTC	CSARDYMSSGSPSDEQFF
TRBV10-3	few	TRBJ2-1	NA	TGTGCCATCTCCGTTGAGCAGTTCTTC	CAISVEQFF
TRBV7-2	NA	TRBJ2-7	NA	TGTGCCAGCAGCTTATTAGGCGCAGGCCACGAGCAGTACTTC	CASSLLGAGHEQYF
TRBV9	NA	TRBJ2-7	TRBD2	TGTGCCAGCAGCGGGACTAGTAGCTACGAGCAGTACTTC	CASSGTSSYEQYF
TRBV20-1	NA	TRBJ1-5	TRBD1	TGCAGTGCTAGAAAGGGACAGGTAAATCAGCCCCAGCATTTT	CSARKGQVNQPQHF
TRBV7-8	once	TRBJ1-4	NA	TGTGCCAGCAGCTTGAGGGGGTATGCTAATGAAAAACTGTTTTTT	CASSLRGYANEKLFF
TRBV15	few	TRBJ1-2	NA	TGTGCCACCCGAGAGCCAGGGAGAGATGGCTACACCTTC	CATREPGRDGYTF
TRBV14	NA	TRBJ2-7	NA	TGTGCCAGCAGACAATATGACGGTTCCCACGAGCAGTACTTC	CASRQYDGSHEQYF
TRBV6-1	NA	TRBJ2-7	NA	TGTGCCAGCAGTGAACAGGACAGCTTAACCACCTACGAGCAGTACTTC	CASSEQDSLTTYEQYF
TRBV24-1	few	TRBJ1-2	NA	TGTGCCACCAGTGATTTTGGAAGGCCCTATGGCTACACCTTC	CATSDFGRPYGYTF
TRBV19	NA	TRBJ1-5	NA	TGTGCCAGTAGTCGGGACATGTCGGCCTCGGGCAATCAGCCCCAGCATTTT	CASSRDMSASGNQPQHF
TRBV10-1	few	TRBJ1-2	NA	TGCGCCAGCAGTGACTTTAGGGACCGCGTCTATGGCTACACCTTC	CASSDFRDRVYGYTF